This passage covers 15 T cell receptor beta chains from one sample sequenced in a study of human T cells and chemical hapten exposure. Time point of the sample: healthy volunteer bleed at 6 weeks. Total RNA extraction was carried out from unfractionated whole blood. Each CDR3 protein gets one entry after TCRdb re-called the RACE reads with MiXCR. The sample shows 35,000 to 50,000 distinct CDR3 sequences, about 4% of them seen only once. The sequenced sample consisted of whole blood. These receptors were collected from a human donor in good health. Some clones in this sample may be carry-over from other donors' samples.

There are many counts of this clonotype. The chain recombines TRBV6-1 with TRBJ1-1; possible D gene TRBD1, 5 bases. Looked up from germline, CDR1 is MNHNS and CDR2 is SASEGT. Trimming left V 2 bases short and J 8 bases short, with 9 bases between. CDR3 length equals 12 residues. In nucleotides, the CDR3 is TGTGCCAGCAGTGAACAGGGCCACGAAGCTTTCTTT. Translation gives CASSEQGHEAFF.

This clonotype was seen at least ten times. The gene calls are TRBV29-1 and TRBJ2-5, with no clear D. CDR1 and CDR2 from the germline V gene are SQVTM and ANQGSEA. V dropped 8 bases and J dropped 2 bases, with 15 bases sitting between them. The CDR3 loop spans 13 amino acids. The CDR3 DNA follows: TGCAGCTCCCTGGCCGCGAATCAAGAGACCCAGTACTTC. Translation gives CSSLAANQETQYF.

This chain uses TRBV7-9 with TRBJ1-2, with unresolved D. V lost 5 bases and J lost 4, with 11 bases in between. Germline V CDR1 and CDR2: SEHNR, FQNEAQ (reference sequence). This CDR3 contains 13 residues. The CDR3 bases are TGTGCCAGCAGCCCAGGCATCAGCTATGGCTACACCTTC. It translates to CASSPGISYGYTF.

This clonotype was observed at least ten times. This sequence joins TRBV6-5 and TRBJ2-2; D remains ambiguous. V lost 5 bases, J lost 0 bases, and 16 bases lay in between. Per the germline V gene, CDR1 is MNHEY and CDR2 is SVGAGI. The CDR3 sequence is 17 residues long. The CDR3 loop is CASSNAGRGTNTGELFF. The CDR3 bases are TGTGCCAGCAGTAACGCCGGGCGTGGGACGAACACCGGGGAGCTGTTTTTT.

On this clonotype itself: A much larger clone differs by one base, so this may be a read error. The CDR3 sequence: CSAYTGGNGYERYF. The DNA of the CDR3 is TGCAGTGCTTACACAGGGGGTAATGGATACGAGCGGTACTTC. The chain joins TRBV20-1 to TRBJ2-7, with 8 bases that match TRBD1. This CDR3 is built from 14 residues. The germline gives CDR1 DFQATT, CDR2 SNEGSKA (reference sequence).

The chain carries TRBV28 and TRBJ1-3, with a tentative D call TRBD1 (6 bases). V lost 11 bases to trimming and J lost 0 bases, with 14 bases between them. CDR1 and CDR2 from the germline V gene are MDHEN and SYDVKM. The CDR3 length is 14 residues. CDR3 nucleotide sequence: TGTGCCTCCGGACAGCTAAACTCTGGAAACACCATATATTTT. It encodes CASGQLNSGNTIYF.

In this sample, this clonotype turned up many times. V gene TRBV9 combines with J gene TRBJ2-5; 8 bases map to TRBD2. Per germline, CDR1 SGDLS and CDR2 YYNGEE. Trimming at V came to 3 bases and at J to 2 bases, leaving 9 bases not matched to a gene. CDR3 length: 16 amino acids. CDR3 DNA sequence: TGTGCCAGCAGCGCGGGATCCACTAGCGGTCAAGAGACCCAGTACTTC. It translates to CASSAGSTSGQETQYF.

This clonotype is medium-sized within its sample. The CDR3 DNA follows: TGTGCCAGCAGTTTAAAGGGCCCAGATACGCAGTATTTT. Translating it yields CASSLKGPDTQYF. This chain links TRBV28 with TRBJ2-3; D not resolved. The CDR3 spans 13 residues. Germline-derived CDR1 and CDR2 are MDHEN and SYDVKM. Trimming stripped 2 bases from V and 4 bases from J, with 7 bases between.

This clonotype was recorded at least ten times. This chain connects TRBV6-5 to TRBJ2-2; D is ambiguous. V dropped 1 base and J dropped 0 bases, with 6 bases sitting between them. CDR1 is MNHEY, CDR2 SVGAGI, per germline. The CDR3 spans 15 residues. CDR3 amino acids: CASSYFTANTGELFF. DNA of the CDR3: TGTGCCAGCAGTTACTTTACAGCGAACACCGGGGAGCTGTTTTTT.

V and J are TRBV20-1 and TRBJ1-1, with a possible D match to TRBD1 (5 bases). The CDR3 length is 14 residues. V lost 3 bases to trimming and J lost 1 base, with 12 bases between them. In germline, CDR1 is DFQATT, CDR2 SNEGSKA (reference sequence). CDR3 in DNA: TGCAGTGCTAGGACCTTAACAGGGAACACTGAAGCTTTCTTT. Its translation is CSARTLTGNTEAFF.

A remark on this clonotype: A read error is possible here, since a much larger clone lies one base away. The chain couples TRBV9 to TRBJ1-4, with D tentatively TRBD1 (5 bases). The CDR3 spans 15 residues. The V gene's germline CDR1 is SGDLS and CDR2 YYNGEE. V lost 0 bases to trimming and J lost 4 bases, with 10 bases between them. The CDR3 DNA sequence: TGTGCCAGCAGCGTAGGGGGCGGTATTAATGAAAAACTGTTTTTT. This encodes CASSVGGGINEKLFF.

This clonotype was seen repeatedly, ten times or more. The chain recombines TRBV7-9 with TRBJ2-5; TRBD1 matches 7 bases. Losses at the gene ends were 5 bases for V and 5 bases for J; bases not matched to a gene: 20. The CDR3 is 18 amino acids. The germline gives CDR1 SEHNR, CDR2 FQNEAQ (reference sequence). Written as DNA, the CDR3 is TGTGCCAGCAGCCGACTCTTGTCACAGGGGACCAAGTCGGAGACCCAGTACTTC. Protein product: CASSRLLSQGTKSETQYF.

This clonotype was observed many times. The chain is built from TRBV29-1 and TRBJ2-1; 8 bases map to TRBD2. The germline V gene encodes CDR1 SQVTM and CDR2 ANQGSEA. The junction had 7 bases not matched to a gene; V was cut back by 0 bases and J by 3 bases. This CDR3 has 16 residues. DNA for the CDR3: TGCAGCGTTGAAGATGAAGGTAGCGGGATCTACAATGAGCAGTTCTTC. Its translation is CSVEDEGSGIYNEQFF.

Many counts were recorded for this clonotype. This rearrangement joins TRBV4-2 to TRBJ1-1, with D hard to call. V was pared by 0 bases and J by 1 base, with 6 bases between. In germline, CDR1 is LGHNA, CDR2 YNFKEQ. The CDR3 is made up of 14 amino acids. The CDR3 is CASSQEPENTEAFF. The CDR3 DNA follows: TGTGCCAGCAGCCAAGAACCGGAGAACACTGAAGCTTTCTTT.

The table lists this clonotype with many counts. The chain's CDR3 is CASSAYLTGGRYEQYF. In nucleotides, the CDR3 is TGTGCCAGCAGCGCCTACTTGACAGGGGGAAGGTACGAGCAGTACTTC. V usage is TRBV7-9 and J usage is TRBJ2-7, with TRBD1 identical over 9 bases. In germline, CDR1 is SEHNR, CDR2 FQNEAQ (reference sequence). The V gene end was trimmed by 5 bases and the J gene end by 4 bases; junction bases not matched to a gene: 12. The length of the CDR3 is 16 residues. The whole variable domain, filled in from reference TRBV7-9 and TRBJ2-7, reads DTGVSQNPRHKITKRGQNVTFRCDPISEHNRLYWYRQTLGQGPEFLTYFQNEAQLEKSRLLSDRFSAERPKGSFSTLEIQRTEQGDSAMYLCASSAYLTGGRYEQYFGPGTRLTVT.